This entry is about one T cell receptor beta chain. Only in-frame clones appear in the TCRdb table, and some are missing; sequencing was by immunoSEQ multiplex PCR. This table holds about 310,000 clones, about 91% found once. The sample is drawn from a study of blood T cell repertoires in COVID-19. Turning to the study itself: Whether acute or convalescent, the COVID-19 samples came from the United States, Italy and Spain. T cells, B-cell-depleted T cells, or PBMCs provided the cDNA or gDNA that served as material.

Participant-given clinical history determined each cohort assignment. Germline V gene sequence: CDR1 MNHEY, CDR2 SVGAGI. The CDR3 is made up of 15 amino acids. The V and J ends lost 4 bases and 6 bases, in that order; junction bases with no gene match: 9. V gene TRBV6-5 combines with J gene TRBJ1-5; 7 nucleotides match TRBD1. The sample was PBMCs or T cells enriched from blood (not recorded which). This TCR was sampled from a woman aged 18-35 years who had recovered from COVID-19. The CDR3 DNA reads TGTGCCAGCAGTTTGACAGGGTACGGGGCTCAGCCCCAGCATTTT. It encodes CASSLTGYGAQPQHF.